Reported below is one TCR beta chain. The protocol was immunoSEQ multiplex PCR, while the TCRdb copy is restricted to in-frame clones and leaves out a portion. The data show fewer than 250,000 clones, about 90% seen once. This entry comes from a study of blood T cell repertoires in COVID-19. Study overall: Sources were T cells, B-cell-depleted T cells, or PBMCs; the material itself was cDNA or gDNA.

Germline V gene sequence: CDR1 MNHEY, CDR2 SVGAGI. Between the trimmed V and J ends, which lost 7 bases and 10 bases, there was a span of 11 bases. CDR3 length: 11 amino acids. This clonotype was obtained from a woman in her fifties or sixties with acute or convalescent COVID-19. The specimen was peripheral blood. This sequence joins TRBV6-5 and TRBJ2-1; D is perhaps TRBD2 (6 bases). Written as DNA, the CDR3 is TGTGCCAGCACCGACGCGGGGGAGCAGTTCTTC. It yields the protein CASTDAGEQFF.